The 3 T cell receptor beta chains below all came from one sample that was sequenced in a study of blood T cell repertoires in COVID-19. Assay: immunoSEQ multiplex PCR; the TCRdb copy retains only in-frame clones and omits some. The sample lists under 250,000 clones; over 75% were seen once. The sequencing sample was made of PBMCs or T cells enriched from blood (not recorded which). Receptor source: a woman in her fifties or sixties with acute COVID-19.

This chain links TRBV15 with TRBJ1-3, with unresolved D. The V end was cut by 5 bases, the J end by 2 bases, with 13 bases between. Germline-derived CDR1 and CDR2 are LNHNV and YYDKDF (reference sequence). This CDR3 is 15 amino acids long. CDR3 residues: CATSFTPLAGNTIYF. The DNA of the CDR3 is TGTGCCACCAGCTTCACCCCTTTAGCTGGAAACACCATATATTTT. Combining the CDR3 with reference TRBV15 and TRBJ1-3 gives the whole variable domain DAMVIQNPRYQVTQFGKPVTLSCSQTLNHNVMYWYQQKSSQAPKLLFHYYDKDFNNEADTPDNFQSRRPNTSFCFLDIRSPGLGDTAMYLCATSFTPLAGNTIYFGEGSWLTVV.

CDR3 DNA sequence: TGCAGCGTTGATAAGGAGGGGACAGGAAGGGGCTACACCTTC. It specifies CSVDKEGTGRGYTF. The chain couples TRBV29-1 to TRBJ1-2; 8 nucleotides line up with TRBD1. The CDR3 is made up of 14 amino acids. V lost 3 bases and J lost 8; bases outside the gene matches: 11. Germline CDR1 is SQVTM and CDR2 is ANQGSEA. The full variable domain, with the rest looked up from reference TRBV29-1 and TRBJ1-2, is SAVISQKPSRDICQRGTSLTIQCQVDSQVTMMFWYRQQPGQSLTLIATANQGSEATYESGFVIDKFPISRPNLTFSTLTVSNMSPEDSSIYLCSVDKEGTGRGYTFGSGTRLTVV.

V is TRBV27 and J is TRBJ1-2, with D unresolved. This CDR3 has 13 amino acids. V lost 3 bases, J lost 8 bases, and 13 bases lay in between. Germline values: CDR1 MNHEY, CDR2 SMNVEV (reference sequence). CDR3 sequence: CASSFAASGGYTF. CDR3 coding DNA: TGTGCCAGCAGTTTCGCAGCTTCGGGAGGCTACACCTTC.